What follows are 18 T cell receptor beta chains derived from one specimen sequenced in a study of response to subunit inactivated influenza vaccine. One entry per CDR3 protein, called by TCRdb with MiXCR from the RT-PCR reads. The repertoire includes around 530,000 distinct CDR3 sequences, 12% of them detected once, and roughly 10% sits in the top ten. This specimen was PBMCs from blood, taken on the day of vaccination. The receptors stem from a man between 50 and 59 years old who received an inactivated influenza vaccine.

This sequence joins TRBV7-9 and TRBJ2-5, with D perhaps TRBD2 (6 bases). The length of the CDR3 is 17 residues. Germline V CDR1 and CDR2: SEHNR, FQNEAQ (reference sequence). V lost 6 bases, J lost 2 bases, and 22 bases lay in between. CDR3 DNA: TGTGCCAGCAGTCTCCTTGCTTTTATCGCGGGGCAAGAGACCCAGTACTTC. The encoded protein is CASSLLAFIAGQETQYF.

The V gene is TRBV10-2, the J gene TRBJ2-7; D may be TRBD1 (6 bases). Trimming removed 7 bases from V and 0 bases from J, with 13 bases in between. This CDR3 is built from 14 residues. From germline, CDR1 is WSHSY and CDR2 SAAADI. CDR3 amino acids: CASINRDTSYEQYF. The CDR3 bases are TGCGCCAGCATTAACCGGGACACCTCCTACGAGCAGTACTTC.

The rearrangement joins TRBV28 to TRBJ2-7; D is possibly TRBD1 (5 bases). With 0 bases removed from V and 2 bases from J, the gap between germline ends came to 8 bases. This CDR3 region has 14 residues. Germline CDR1 and CDR2: MDHEN and SYDVKM. The CDR3 sequence is CASSLWGQTYEQYF. In DNA, the CDR3 is TGTGCCAGCAGTTTATGGGGGCAGACCTACGAGCAGTACTTC.

The chain couples TRBV3-1 to TRBJ2-3; TRBD2 agrees at 8 bases. The CDR3 has 15 residues. Looked up from germline, CDR1 is LGHDT and CDR2 is YNNKEL (reference sequence). The J segment lost 1 base and the V segment lost 5 bases, leaving 5 bases of the junction unmatched. CDR3 nucleotides: TGTGCCAGCAGCGCGGGACTAGTCGGCACAGATACGCAGTATTTT. Encoded protein: CASSAGLVGTDTQYF.

The V gene is TRBV7-8, the J gene TRBJ2-2; TRBD1 agrees at 8 bases. This CDR3 has 16 amino acids. The germline V gene encodes CDR1 SGHVS and CDR2 FQNEAQ. V gave up 1 base and J gave up 7 bases; unmatched junction bases: 8. Here the CDR3 reads CASSLDRGLTNGELFF. The CDR3 DNA reads TGTGCCAGCAGCTTAGACAGGGGGTTGACGAACGGGGAGCTGTTTTTT.

V and J are TRBV10-3 and TRBJ1-5; possible D gene TRBD1, 5 bases. With 3 bases removed from V and 6 bases from J, the gap between germline ends came to 9 bases. The CDR3 is made up of 13 amino acids. Germline values: CDR1 ENHRY, CDR2 SYGVKD. For the CDR3, the DNA is TGTGCCATCAGTGACAATCAGGGTCAGCCCCAGCATTTT. Encoded protein: CAISDNQGQPQHF.

Only a few counts were recorded for this clonotype. The CDR3 sequence: CASSQRRGGLYEQYF. The CDR3, as DNA: TGTGCCAGCAGTCAAAGACGGGGGGGCCTGTACGAGCAGTACTTC. V gene TRBV12-3 or TRBV12-4 combines with J gene TRBJ2-7; 8 bases map to TRBD2. V shed 5 bases and J 4 bases; nucleotides not matched to a gene: 10. CDR3 length: 15 amino acids.

Many counts were recorded for this clonotype. This chain links TRBV18 with TRBJ2-1; D is ambiguous. CDR1 and CDR2 from the germline V gene are KGHSH and LQKENI. V was cut by 5 bases and J by 5 bases, with 13 bases left in between. The CDR3 contains 14 residues. The DNA for the CDR3 is TGTGCCAGCTCAGTTAGCCTATTCAACAATGAGCAGTTCTTC. The encoded protein is CASSVSLFNNEQFF.

The V and J genes are TRBV7-2 and TRBJ2-7, with D unclear. CDR3 size: 14 residues. The V end lost 2 bases, the J end lost 4 bases, and 12 bases lay between the germline ends. CDR1 is SGHTA and CDR2 is FQGNSA in the germline V gene. For the CDR3, the DNA is TGTGCCAGCAGCTTATACGTCGGCCCTTACGAGCAGTACTTC. It encodes CASSLYVGPYEQYF.

A note on this clonotype: A junction end diverges from the germline sequence, so it may reflect a read error. This sequence joins TRBV20-1 and TRBJ2-5, with TRBD2 as a possible D gene (6 bases). CDR1 and CDR2 from the germline V gene are DFQATT and SNEGSKA (reference sequence). The CDR3 covers 16 residues. In DNA, the CDR3 is TGCTGTGCTAGAGATCGTATGCGACTAGTGCTAGAGACCCAGTACTTC. Its protein is CCARDRMRLVLETQYF.

This clonotype has only one observation. V is TRBV5-1 and J is TRBJ2-7; weak D call: TRBD1 (6 bases). This CDR3 spans 14 amino acids. Germline loops: CDR1 SGHRS, CDR2 YFSETQ. The ends were cut back, 6 bases at V and 4 bases at J, with 17 bases in the middle. CDR3 protein: CASITGHGGYEQYF. CDR3 nucleotide sequence: TGCGCCAGCATCACGGGACATGGCGGGTACGAGCAGTACTTC. Full variable domain (remainder filled in from reference TRBV5-1 and TRBJ2-7): KAGVTQTPRYLIKTRGQQVTLSCSPISGHRSVSWYQQTPGQGLQFLFEYFSETQRNKGNFPGRFSGRQFSNSRSEMNVSTLELGDSALYLCASITGHGGYEQYFGPGTRLTVT.

This clonotype was seen many times. The chain joins TRBV5-6 to TRBJ2-1; 7 nucleotides match TRBD2. CDR3 length: 15 amino acids. After removal of 0 bases from V and 5 bases from J, the junction contained 5 bases not matched to a gene. Germline CDR1 SGHDT, CDR2 YYEEEE. For the CDR3, the DNA is TGTGCCAGCAGCTTGGTGTCGGCGGGGGACAATGAGCAGTTCTTC. The encoded protein is CASSLVSAGDNEQFF.

The table lists this clonotype with many counts. V is TRBV4-1 and J is TRBJ2-7; 7 bases are a match to TRBD2. Germline V lookup: CDR1 MGHRA, CDR2 YSYEKL. CDR3 size: 19 residues. The V gene end was trimmed by 0 bases and the J gene end by 0 bases; junction bases not matched to a gene: 14. The CDR3 bases are TGCGCCAGCAGCCAAGATAGGGCGAGGAGTCGCGGGAGCTCCTACGAGCAGTACTTC. Protein: CASSQDRARSRGSSYEQYF.

This clonotype was detected a few times. V is TRBV6-1 and J is TRBJ1-5; D ambiguous. The germline V gene encodes CDR1 MNHNS and CDR2 SASEGT. The CDR3 has 17 amino acids. Trimming left V 0 bases short and J 0 bases short, with 12 bases between. CDR3 bases: TGTGCCAGCAGTGAAGCCCGGACGCCCTTTAGCAATCAGCCCCAGCATTTT. This encodes CASSEARTPFSNQPQHF.

This clonotype was counted many times. The J gene is TRBJ2-5, the V gene TRBV9; D gene unclear. V was pared by 7 bases and J by 5 bases, with 18 bases between. The CDR3 is 14 amino acids. Germline V gives CDR1 SGDLS, CDR2 YYNGEE. The CDR3 reads CASGAAFQGETQYF. CDR3 nucleotides: TGTGCCAGCGGCGCCGCGTTCCAAGGGGAGACCCAGTACTTC.

This clonotype turned up a few times. The rearrangement joins TRBV6-1 to TRBJ1-3; 9 nucleotides align to TRBD1. CDR1 and CDR2 (germline): MNHNS, SASEGT. Unmatched junction bases numbered 7, after V lost 6 bases and J lost 4 bases. This CDR3 spans 15 amino acids. CDR3 protein: CASSPDRGFGNTIYF. The CDR3, as DNA: TGTGCCAGCAGCCCCGACAGGGGGTTCGGAAACACCATATATTTT.

The chain has TRBV29-1 and TRBJ2-7; the D gene could be TRBD1 or TRBD2 (5 bases each). Germline V lookup: CDR1 SQVTM, CDR2 ANQGSEA. The CDR3 consists of 14 residues. Trimming cost V 6 bases and J 3 bases, with 18 bases left between them. The CDR3 loop is CSVTPGTGNYEQYF. As DNA, the CDR3 is TGCAGCGTAACCCCTGGGACGGGAAACTACGAGCAGTACTTC.

This clonotype was seen repeatedly, ten times or more. The chain links TRBV10-3 to TRBJ1-5, with a tentative D call TRBD1 (5 bases). There are 13 residues in the CDR3. Germline V lookup: CDR1 ENHRY, CDR2 SYGVKD. The ends were cut back, 7 bases at V and 3 bases at J, with 10 bases in the middle. CDR3 in DNA: TGTGCCATCACCCGACAGCCCAATCAGCCCCAGCATTTT. Protein: CAITRQPNQPQHF.